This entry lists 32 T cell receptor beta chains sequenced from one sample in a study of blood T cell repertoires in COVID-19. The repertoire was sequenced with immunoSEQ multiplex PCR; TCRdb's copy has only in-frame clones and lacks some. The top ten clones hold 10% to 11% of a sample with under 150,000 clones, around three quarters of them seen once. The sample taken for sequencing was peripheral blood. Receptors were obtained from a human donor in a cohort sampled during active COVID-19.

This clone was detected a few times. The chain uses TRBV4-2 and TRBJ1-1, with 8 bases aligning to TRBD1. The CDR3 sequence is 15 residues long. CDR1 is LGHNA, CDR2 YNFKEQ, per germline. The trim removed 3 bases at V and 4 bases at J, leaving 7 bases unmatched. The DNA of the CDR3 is TGTGCCAGCAGCCAGGCAACAGGGGGGGGCACTGAAGCTTTCTTT. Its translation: CASSQATGGGTEAFF.

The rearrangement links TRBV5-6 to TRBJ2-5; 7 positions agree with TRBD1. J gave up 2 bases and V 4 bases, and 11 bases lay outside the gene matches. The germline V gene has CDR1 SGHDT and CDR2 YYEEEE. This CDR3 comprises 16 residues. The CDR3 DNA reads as TGTGCCAGCAGCACACCTGACAGGGAGAGACAAGAGACCCAGTACTTC. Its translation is CASSTPDRERQETQYF.

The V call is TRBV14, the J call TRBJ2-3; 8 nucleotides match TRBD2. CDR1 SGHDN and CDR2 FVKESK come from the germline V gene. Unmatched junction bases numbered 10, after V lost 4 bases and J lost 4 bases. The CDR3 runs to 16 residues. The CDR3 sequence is CASSRGGLASADTQYF. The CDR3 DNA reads TGTGCCAGCAGCCGGGGTGGACTAGCTTCAGCAGATACGCAGTATTTT. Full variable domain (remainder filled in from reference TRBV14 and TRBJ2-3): EAGVTQFPSHSVIEKGQTVTLRCDPISGHDNLYWYRRVMGKEIKFLLHFVKESKQDESGMPNNRFLAERTGGTYSTLKVQPAELEDSGVYFCASSRGGLASADTQYFGPGTRLTVL.

The CDR3 DNA sequence: TGTGCCAGCAGCAGTAGCGGGGGGCCCTTCTCTGGGGCCAACGTCCTGACTTTC. Residues: CASSSSGGPFSGANVLTF. This chain joins TRBV5-4 and TRBJ2-6, with 10 bases lining up with TRBD2. The CDR3 runs 18 residues. CDR1 and CDR2 from the germline V gene are SGHNT and YYREEE (reference sequence). V was pared by 4 bases and J by 0 bases, with 7 bases of the junction left unmatched.

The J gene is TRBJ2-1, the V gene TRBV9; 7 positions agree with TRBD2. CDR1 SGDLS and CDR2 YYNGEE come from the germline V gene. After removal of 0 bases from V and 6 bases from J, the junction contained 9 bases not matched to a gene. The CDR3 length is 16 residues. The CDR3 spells CASSVGGTGGGNEQFF. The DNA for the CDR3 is TGTGCCAGCAGCGTAGGAGGCACGGGAGGAGGCAATGAGCAGTTCTTC.

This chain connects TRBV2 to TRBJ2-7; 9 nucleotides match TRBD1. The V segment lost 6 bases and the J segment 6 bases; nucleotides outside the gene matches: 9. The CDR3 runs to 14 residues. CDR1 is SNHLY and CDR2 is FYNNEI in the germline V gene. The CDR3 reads CASSRRDRAVEQYF. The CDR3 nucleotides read TGTGCCAGCAGCCGGCGGGACAGGGCTGTCGAGCAGTACTTC.

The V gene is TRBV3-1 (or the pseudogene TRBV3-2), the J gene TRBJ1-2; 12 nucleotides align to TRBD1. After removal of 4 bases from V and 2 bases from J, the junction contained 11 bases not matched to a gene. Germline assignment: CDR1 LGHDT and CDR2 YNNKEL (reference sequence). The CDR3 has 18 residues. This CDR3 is CASSLIRDRGHVNYGYTF. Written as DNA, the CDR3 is TGTGCCAGCAGCCTTATCCGGGACAGGGGGCATGTAAACTATGGCTACACCTTC.

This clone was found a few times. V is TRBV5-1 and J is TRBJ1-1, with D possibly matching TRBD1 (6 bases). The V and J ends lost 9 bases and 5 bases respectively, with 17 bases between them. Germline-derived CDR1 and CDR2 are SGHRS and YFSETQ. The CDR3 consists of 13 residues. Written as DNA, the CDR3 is TGCGCCACCTCTCAGGGGTGGAGGACTGAAGCTTTCTTT. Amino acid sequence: CATSQGWRTEAFF.

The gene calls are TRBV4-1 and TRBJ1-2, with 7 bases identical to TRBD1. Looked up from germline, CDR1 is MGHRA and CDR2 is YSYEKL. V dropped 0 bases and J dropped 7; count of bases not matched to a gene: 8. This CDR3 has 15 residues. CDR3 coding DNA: TGCGCCAGCAGCCAAGACAGGGGGTTATCCTCTGGCTACACCTTC. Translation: CASSQDRGLSSGYTF.

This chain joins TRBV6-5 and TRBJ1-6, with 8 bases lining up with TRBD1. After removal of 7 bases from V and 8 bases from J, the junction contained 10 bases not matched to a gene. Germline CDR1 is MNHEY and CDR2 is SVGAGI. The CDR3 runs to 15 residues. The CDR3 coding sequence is TGTGCCAGCACCGAAAGGACAGGGAGAGATTCACCCCTCCACTTT. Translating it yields CASTERTGRDSPLHF.

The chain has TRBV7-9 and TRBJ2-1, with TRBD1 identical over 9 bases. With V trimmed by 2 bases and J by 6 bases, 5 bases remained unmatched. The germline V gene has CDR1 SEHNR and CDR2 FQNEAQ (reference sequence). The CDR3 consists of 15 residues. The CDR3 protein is CASSLRQGVVNEQFF. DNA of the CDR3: TGTGCCAGCAGCTTACGACAGGGGGTAGTCAATGAGCAGTTCTTC.

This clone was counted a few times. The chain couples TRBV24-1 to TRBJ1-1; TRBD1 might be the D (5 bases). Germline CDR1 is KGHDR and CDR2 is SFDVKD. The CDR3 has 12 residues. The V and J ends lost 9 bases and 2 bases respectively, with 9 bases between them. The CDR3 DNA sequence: TGTGCCACCCTTGGGGCAAACACTGAAGCTTTCTTT. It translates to CATLGANTEAFF.

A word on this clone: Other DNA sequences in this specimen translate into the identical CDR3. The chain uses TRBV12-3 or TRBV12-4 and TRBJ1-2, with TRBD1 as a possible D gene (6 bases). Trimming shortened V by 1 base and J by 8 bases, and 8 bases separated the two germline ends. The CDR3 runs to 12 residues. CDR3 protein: CASSLGGPGYTF. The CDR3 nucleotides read TGTGCCAGCAGTTTAGGGGGGCCGGGCTACACCTTC.

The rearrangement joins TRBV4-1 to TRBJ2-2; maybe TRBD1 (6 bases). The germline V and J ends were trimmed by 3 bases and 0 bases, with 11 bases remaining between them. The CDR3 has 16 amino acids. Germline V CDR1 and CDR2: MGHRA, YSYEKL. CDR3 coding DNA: TGCGCCAGCAGCCATATAGGACAGACGAACACCGGGGAGCTGTTTTTT. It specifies CASSHIGQTNTGELFF.

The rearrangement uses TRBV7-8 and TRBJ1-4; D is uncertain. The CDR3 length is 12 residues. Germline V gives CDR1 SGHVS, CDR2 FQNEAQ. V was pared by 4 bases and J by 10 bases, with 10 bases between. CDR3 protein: CASSSTPGKLFF. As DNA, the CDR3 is TGTGCCAGCAGCTCCACACCGGGAAAACTGTTTTTT.

The CDR3 region has the DNA TGTGCCACCAGCTCGATCTTGGACAGAACCCCGGGGCAGCCCCAGCATTTT. Translated: CATSSILDRTPGQPQHF. This chain uses TRBV15 with TRBJ1-5; a weak D match, TRBD1 (6 bases). Germline values: CDR1 LNHNV, CDR2 YYDKDF (reference sequence). This CDR3 region has 17 residues. The V end lost 5 bases, the J end lost 7 bases, and 24 bases lay between the germline ends.

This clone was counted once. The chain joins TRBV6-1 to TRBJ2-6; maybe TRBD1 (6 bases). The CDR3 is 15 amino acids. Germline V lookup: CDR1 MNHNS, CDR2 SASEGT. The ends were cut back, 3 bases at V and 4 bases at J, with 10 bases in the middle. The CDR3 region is CASSDPGQGANVLTF. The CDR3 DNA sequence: TGTGCCAGCAGTGACCCCGGACAGGGGGCCAACGTCCTGACTTTC.

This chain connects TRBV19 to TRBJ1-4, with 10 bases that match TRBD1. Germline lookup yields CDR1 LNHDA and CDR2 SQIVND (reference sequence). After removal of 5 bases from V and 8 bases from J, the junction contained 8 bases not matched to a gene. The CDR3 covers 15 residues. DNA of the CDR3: TGTGCCAGTAGTTCACGACAGGGGGCAGGAGAAAAACTGTTTTTT. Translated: CASSSRQGAGEKLFF. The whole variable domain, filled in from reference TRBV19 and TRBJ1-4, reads DGGITQSPKYLFRKEGQNVTLSCEQNLNHDAMYWYRQDPGQGLRLIYYSQIVNDFQKGDIAEGYSVSREKKESFPLTVTSAQKNPTAFYLCASSSRQGAGEKLFFGSGTQLSVL.

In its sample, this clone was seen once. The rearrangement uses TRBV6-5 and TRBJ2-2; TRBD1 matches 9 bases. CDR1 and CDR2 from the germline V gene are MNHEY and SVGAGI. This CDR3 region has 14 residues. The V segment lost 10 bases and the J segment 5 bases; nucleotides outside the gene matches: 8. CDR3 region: CATADRGYTGELFF. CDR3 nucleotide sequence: TGTGCCACAGCTGACAGGGGGTATACCGGGGAGCTGTTTTTT.

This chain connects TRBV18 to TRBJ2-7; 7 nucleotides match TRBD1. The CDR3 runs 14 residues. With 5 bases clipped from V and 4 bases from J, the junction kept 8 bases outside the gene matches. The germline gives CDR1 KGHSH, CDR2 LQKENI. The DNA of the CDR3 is TGTGCCAGCTCAACAACTCAGGGGGTTTACGAGCAGTACTTC. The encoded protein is CASSTTQGVYEQYF.

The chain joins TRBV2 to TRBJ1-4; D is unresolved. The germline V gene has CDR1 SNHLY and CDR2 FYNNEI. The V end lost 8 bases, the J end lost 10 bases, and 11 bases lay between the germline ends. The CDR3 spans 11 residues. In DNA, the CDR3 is TGTGCCAGCGGAGAATTAGGAAAACTGTTTTTT. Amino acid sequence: CASGELGKLFF.

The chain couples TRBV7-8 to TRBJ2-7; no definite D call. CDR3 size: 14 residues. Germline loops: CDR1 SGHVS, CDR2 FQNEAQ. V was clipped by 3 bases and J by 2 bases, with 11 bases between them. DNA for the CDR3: TGTGCCAGCAGCTTGGTAGTCACAGCCTACGAGCAGTACTTC. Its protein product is CASSLVVTAYEQYF.

The CDR3 DNA follows: TGTGCCAGCACCGTAGGGACAGGGGAGGGAGATACGCAGTATTTT. Its protein product is CASTVGTGEGDTQYF. The genes are TRBV6-5 and TRBJ2-3, with 10 bases that match TRBD1. In germline, CDR1 is MNHEY, CDR2 SVGAGI. The CDR3 has 15 residues. J lost 5 bases, V lost 7 bases, and 9 bases had no gene match.

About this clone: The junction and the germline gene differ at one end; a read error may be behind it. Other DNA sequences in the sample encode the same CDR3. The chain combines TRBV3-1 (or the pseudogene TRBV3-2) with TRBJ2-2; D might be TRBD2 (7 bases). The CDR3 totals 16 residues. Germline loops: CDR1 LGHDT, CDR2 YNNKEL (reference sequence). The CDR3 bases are TGTCCCAGCAGCCATGGGGGCGGGGGACGTACCGGGGAGCTGTTTTTT. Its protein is CPSSHGGGGRTGELFF.

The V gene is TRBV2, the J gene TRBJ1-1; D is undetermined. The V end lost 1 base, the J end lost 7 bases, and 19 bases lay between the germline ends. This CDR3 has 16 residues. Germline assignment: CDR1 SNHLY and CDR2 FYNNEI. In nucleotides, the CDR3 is TGTGCCAGCAGTGAAGGTCGATCTACTACTAAGCTTGAAGCTTTCTTT. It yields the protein CASSEGRSTTKLEAFF.

The CDR3 region has the DNA TGCAGCGTGAAGAGCTCTGGAAACACCATATATTTT. This encodes CSVKSSGNTIYF. The chain combines TRBV29-1 with TRBJ1-3; unclear D gene. This CDR3 has 12 amino acids. V gave up 6 bases and J gave up 0 bases, with 6 bases separating them. Germline loops: CDR1 SQVTM, CDR2 ANQGSEA. Together with reference TRBV29-1 and TRBJ1-3, the CDR3 gives the full variable domain: SAVISQKPSRDICQRGTSLTIQCQVDSQVTMMFWYRQQPGQSLTLIATANQGSEATYESGFVIDKFPISRPNLTFSTLTVSNMSPEDSSIYLCSVKSSGNTIYFGEGSWLTVV.

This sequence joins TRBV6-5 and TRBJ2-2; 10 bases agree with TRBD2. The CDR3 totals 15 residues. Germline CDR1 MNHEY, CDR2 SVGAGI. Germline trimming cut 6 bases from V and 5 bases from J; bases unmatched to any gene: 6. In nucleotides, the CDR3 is TGTGCCAGCAGACCTAGCGGGGGCGGGACCGGGGAGCTGTTTTTT. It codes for CASRPSGGGTGELFF.

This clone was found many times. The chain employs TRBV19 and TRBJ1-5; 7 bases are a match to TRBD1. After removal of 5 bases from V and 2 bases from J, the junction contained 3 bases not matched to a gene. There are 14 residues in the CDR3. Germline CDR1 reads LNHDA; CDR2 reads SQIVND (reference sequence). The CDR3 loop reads CASSLQGGNQPQHF. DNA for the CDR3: TGTGCCAGTAGTCTTCAGGGGGGCAATCAGCCCCAGCATTTT. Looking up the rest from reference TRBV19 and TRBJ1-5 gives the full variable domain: DGGITQSPKYLFRKEGQNVTLSCEQNLNHDAMYWYRQDPGQGLRLIYYSQIVNDFQKGDIAEGYSVSREKKESFPLTVTSAQKNPTAFYLCASSLQGGNQPQHFGDGTRLSIL.

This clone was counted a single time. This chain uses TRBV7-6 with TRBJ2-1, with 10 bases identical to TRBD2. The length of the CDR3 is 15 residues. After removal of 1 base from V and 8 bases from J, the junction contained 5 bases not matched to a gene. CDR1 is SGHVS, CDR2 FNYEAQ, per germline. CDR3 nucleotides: TGTGCCAGCAGCTTAGGCCTAGCGGGGGACTATGAGCAGTTCTTC. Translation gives CASSLGLAGDYEQFF.

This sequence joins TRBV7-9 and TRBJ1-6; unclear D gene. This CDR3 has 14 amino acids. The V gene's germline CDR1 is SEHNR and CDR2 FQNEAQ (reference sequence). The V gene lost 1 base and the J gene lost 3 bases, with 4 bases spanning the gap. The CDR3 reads CASSLGDYNSPLHF. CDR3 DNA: TGTGCCAGCAGCTTAGGAGACTATAATTCACCCCTCCACTTT.

Here the CDR3 reads CASGQGTSRDTQYF. The CDR3 region has the DNA TGTGCCAGTGGACAGGGTACGTCAAGAGATACGCAGTATTTT. The V call is TRBV2, the J call TRBJ2-3, with TRBD1 matching over 8 bases. Germline loops: CDR1 SNHLY, CDR2 FYNNEI. J was trimmed by 5 bases and V by 9 bases; bases with no gene match: 10. This CDR3 region has 14 residues.

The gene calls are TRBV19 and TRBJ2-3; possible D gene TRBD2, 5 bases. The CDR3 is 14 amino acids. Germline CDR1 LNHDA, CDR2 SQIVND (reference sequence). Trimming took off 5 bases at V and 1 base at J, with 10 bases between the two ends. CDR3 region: CASSRGEGTDTQYF. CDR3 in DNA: TGTGCCAGTAGTCGGGGTGAGGGCACAGATACGCAGTATTTT. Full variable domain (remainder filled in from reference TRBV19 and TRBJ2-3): DGGITQSPKYLFRKEGQNVTLSCEQNLNHDAMYWYRQDPGQGLRLIYYSQIVNDFQKGDIAEGYSVSREKKESFPLTVTSAQKNPTAFYLCASSRGEGTDTQYFGPGTRLTVL.